This TCR beta chain was identified in a study of blood T cell repertoires in COVID-19. The CDR3 has 14 residues. V lost 1 base, J lost 8 bases, and 14 bases lay in between. CDR1 and CDR2 from the germline V gene are SGHTA and FQGNSA. This table comes from immunoSEQ multiplex PCR, and its TCRdb copy is limited to in-frame clones, with some not included. The sample includes about 70,000 clones, 79% of them seen just once. This clone has more than one count but fewer than ten. The sequenced sample consisted of peripheral blood. The chain recombines TRBV7-2 with TRBJ1-2; weak D call: TRBD1 (5 bases). This clonotype was obtained from a woman aged 55-75 years with acute or convalescent COVID-19. CDR3 sequence (DNA): TGTGCCAGCAGCTTAGGTTGGGCGGAGGGGGGCTACACCTTC. Protein: CASSLGWAEGGYTF.